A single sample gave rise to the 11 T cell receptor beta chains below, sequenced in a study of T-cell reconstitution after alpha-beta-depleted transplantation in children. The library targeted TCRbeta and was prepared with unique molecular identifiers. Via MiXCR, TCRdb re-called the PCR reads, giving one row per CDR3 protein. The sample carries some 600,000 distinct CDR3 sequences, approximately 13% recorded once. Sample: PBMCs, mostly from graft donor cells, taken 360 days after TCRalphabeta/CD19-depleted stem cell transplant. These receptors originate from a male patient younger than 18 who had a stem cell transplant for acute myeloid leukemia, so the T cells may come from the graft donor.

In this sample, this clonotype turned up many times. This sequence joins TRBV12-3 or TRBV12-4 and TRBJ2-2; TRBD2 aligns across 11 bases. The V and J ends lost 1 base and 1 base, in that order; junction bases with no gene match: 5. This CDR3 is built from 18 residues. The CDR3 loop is CASSLEGLAVMNTGELFF. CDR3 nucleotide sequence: TGTGCCAGCAGTTTAGAGGGACTAGCGGTAATGAACACCGGGGAGCTGTTTTTT.

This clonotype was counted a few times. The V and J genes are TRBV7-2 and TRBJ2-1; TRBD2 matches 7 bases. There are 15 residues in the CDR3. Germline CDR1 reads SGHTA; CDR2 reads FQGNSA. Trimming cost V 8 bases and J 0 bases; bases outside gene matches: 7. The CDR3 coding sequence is TGTGCCAGCTGCCTAGCGGTTCACTCCTACAATGAGCAGTTCTTC. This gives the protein CASCLAVHSYNEQFF.

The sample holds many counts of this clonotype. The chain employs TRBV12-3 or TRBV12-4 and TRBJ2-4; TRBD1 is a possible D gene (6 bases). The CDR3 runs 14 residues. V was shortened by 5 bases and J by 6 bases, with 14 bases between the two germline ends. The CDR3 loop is CASSPGHERNIQYF. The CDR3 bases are TGTGCCAGCAGTCCGGGACACGAAAGAAACATTCAGTACTTC.

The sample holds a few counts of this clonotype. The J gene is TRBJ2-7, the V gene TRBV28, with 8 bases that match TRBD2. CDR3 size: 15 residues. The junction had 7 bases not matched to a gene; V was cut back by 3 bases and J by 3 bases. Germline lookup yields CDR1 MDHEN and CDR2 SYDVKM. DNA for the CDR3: TGTGCCAGCAGTTTTCTTGGGACTAGTGACTACGAGCAGTACTTC. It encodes CASSFLGTSDYEQYF. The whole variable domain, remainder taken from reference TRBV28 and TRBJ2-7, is DVKVTQSSRYLVKRTGEKVFLECVQDMDHENMFWYRQDPGLGLRLIYFSYDVKMKEKGDIPEGYSVSREKKERFSLILESASTNQTSMYLCASSFLGTSDYEQYFGPGTRLTVT.

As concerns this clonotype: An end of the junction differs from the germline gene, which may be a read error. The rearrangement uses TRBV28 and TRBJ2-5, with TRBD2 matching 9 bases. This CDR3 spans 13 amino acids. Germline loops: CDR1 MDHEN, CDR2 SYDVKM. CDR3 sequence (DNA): TGTGCCAGCAGTTATAGCGGGAGAGAGCCCCAGTACTTC. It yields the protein CASSYSGREPQYF.

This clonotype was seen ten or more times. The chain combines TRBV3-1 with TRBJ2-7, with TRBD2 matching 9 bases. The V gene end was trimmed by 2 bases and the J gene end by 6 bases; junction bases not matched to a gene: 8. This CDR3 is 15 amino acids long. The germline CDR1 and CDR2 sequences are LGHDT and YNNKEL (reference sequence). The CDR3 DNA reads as TGTGCCAGCAGCCAAACGCTAGCGGGGACCCGCGAGCAGTACTTC. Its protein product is CASSQTLAGTREQYF.

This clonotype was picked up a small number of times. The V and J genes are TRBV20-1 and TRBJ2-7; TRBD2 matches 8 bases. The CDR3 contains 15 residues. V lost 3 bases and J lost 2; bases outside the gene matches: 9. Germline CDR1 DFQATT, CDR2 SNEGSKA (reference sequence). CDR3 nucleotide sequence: TGCAGTGCTAGTATGGCGGGAGGAGGTCCCTACGAGCAGTACTTC. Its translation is CSASMAGGGPYEQYF.

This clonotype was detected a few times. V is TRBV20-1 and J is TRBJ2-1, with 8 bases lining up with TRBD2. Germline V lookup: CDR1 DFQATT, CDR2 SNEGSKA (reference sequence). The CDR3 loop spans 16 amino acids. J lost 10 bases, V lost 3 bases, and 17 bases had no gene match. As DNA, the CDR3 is TGCAGTGCTAGCCGCACGGGGCTAGCGGGCGCGGAGGAGCAGTTCTTC. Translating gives CSASRTGLAGAEEQFF.

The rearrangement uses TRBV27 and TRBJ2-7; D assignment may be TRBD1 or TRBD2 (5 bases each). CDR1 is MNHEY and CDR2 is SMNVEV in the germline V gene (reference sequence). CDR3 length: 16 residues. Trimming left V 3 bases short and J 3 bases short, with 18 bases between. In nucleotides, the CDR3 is TGTGCCAGCAGTTTCCCCGGGAACCTAGGGGTCTACGAGCAGTACTTC. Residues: CASSFPGNLGVYEQYF.

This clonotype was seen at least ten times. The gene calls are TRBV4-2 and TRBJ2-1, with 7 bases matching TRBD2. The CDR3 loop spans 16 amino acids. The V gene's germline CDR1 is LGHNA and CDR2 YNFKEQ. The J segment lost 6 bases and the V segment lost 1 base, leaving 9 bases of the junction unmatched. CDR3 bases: TGTGCCAGCAGCCAAGTCGTGGCGGGAGTCGGCAATGAGCAGTTCTTC. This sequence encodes CASSQVVAGVGNEQFF.

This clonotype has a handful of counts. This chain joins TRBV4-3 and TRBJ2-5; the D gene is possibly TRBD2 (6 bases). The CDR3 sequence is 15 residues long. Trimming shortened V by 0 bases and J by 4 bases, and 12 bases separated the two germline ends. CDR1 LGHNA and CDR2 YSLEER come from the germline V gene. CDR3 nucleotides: TGCGCCAGCAGCCAAGATTGGGGGGATGGAGAGACCCAGTACTTC. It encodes CASSQDWGDGETQYF.